Each of the 10 T cell receptor beta chains below was sequenced from the same sample in a study of CD8+ T cells in alopecia areata. As the sequencing template, cDNA was produced by extracting RNA and reverse transcribing it. Sequencing was performed with immunoSEQ multiplex PCR; in TCRdb, only in-frame clones are kept and a portion is missing. The sample has around 300,000 clones, none seen only once. On the basis of CD4, CD8alpha, NKG2D, NKG2ACE and other markers, pooled cutaneous lymph node cells were sorted. The sample consisted of CD4+ T cells sorted from a lymph node. All receptors derive from a C3H/HeJ mouse with alopecia areata. MHC haplotype: H2-k.

A word on this clone: Gene names refer to mouse genes. The DNA ends 4 residues before the CDR3 does, and the rest of the CDR3 is filled in from the germline J gene. This sample includes further DNA sequences coding for the same CDR3. V is TRBV13-1 and J is TRBJ1-1; no reliable D call. CDR3 length equals 12 residues. The ends were cut back, 1 base at V and 1 base at J, with 2 bases in the middle. Germline assignment: CDR1 NSHNY and CDR2 SYGAGN. Partial CDR3 DNA: TGTGCCAGCAGTGATCTGAACACA. This sequence encodes CASSDLNT. The CDR3 in its entirety is CASSDLNTEVFF.

The table lists this clone with a few counts. The gene symbols are mouse symbols. The DNA ends 4 residues before the CDR3 does, and the rest of the CDR3 is filled in from the germline J gene. The genes are TRBV13-2 and TRBJ2-5, with TRBD2 matching 9 bases. Germline CDR1 is NNHNN and CDR2 is SYGAGS (reference sequence). The CDR3 sequence is 14 residues long. CDR3 region: CASGDDWGVDTQYF. CDR3 DNA (partial): TGTGCCAGCGGTGATGACTGGGGGGTGGAC.

This clone showed up just a few times. Any gene name here is a mouse gene name. The CDR3 goes on 4 residues after the read ends, and that part is filled in from the germline J gene. This chain links TRBV31 with TRBJ2-3, with D unresolved. Trimming left V 1 base short and J 1 base short, with 12 bases between. In germline, CDR1 is GKSSPN, CDR2 SITVG. The length of the CDR3 is 15 residues. CDR3 DNA (partial): TGTGCCTGGAGTCCTTCTGGATTGGGTGCAGAA. Protein product: CAWSPSGLGAE. The complete CDR3 protein is CAWSPSGLGAETLYF.

Regarding this clone: Gene names follow the mouse nomenclature. The read is 4 residues too short to cover the CDR3 end, so that end is filled in from the germline J gene. The rearrangement links TRBV13-2 to TRBJ2-2; 10 bases match TRBD1. J was trimmed by 3 bases and V by 0 bases; bases with no gene match: 2. Germline values: CDR1 NNHNN, CDR2 SYGAGS (reference sequence). CDR3 size: 16 residues. The sequenced part of the CDR3 DNA is TGTGCCAGCGGTGATGTTGGGACAGGGGACACCGGG. Translation gives CASGDVGTGDTG. In full, the CDR3 is CASGDVGTGDTGQLYF.

Regarding this clone: Gene names denote mouse genes. CDR3 loop: CASSGGGANTEVFF. CDR3 bases read: TGTGCCAGCAGTGGGGGGGGCGCAAACACA. The V and J genes are TRBV13-1 and TRBJ1-1; D is possibly TRBD1 (6 bases). With the read ending 4 residues before the CDR3 end, the germline J gene is used to fill in that end. The V gene lost 3 bases and the J gene lost 0 bases, with 9 bases spanning the gap. This CDR3 spans 14 amino acids. CDR1 is NSHNY, CDR2 SYGAGN, per germline.

As for this clone: Here the gene names and germline are mouse. The CDR3 end lies 4 residues beyond the end of the read and is filled in from the germline J gene. The chain employs TRBV13-1 and TRBJ1-2; 8 bases map to TRBD1. Germline V CDR1 and CDR2: NSHNY, SYGAGN. V lost 3 bases, J lost 4 bases, and 5 bases stayed unmatched. CDR3 length: 14 amino acids. CDR3 in amino acids: CASSAQGAGSDYTF. The sequenced CDR3 bases are TGTGCCAGCAGTGCCCAGGGGGCGGGCTCC.

This clone has a handful of counts. The gene symbols are mouse symbols. With the read ending 4 residues before the CDR3 end, the germline J gene is used to fill in that end. The V and J genes are TRBV1 and TRBJ2-1, with 10 bases matching TRBD1. The trim removed 1 base at V and 5 bases at J, leaving 2 bases unmatched. The CDR3 length is 15 residues. CDR1 and CDR2 from the germline V gene are NSQYPW and LRSPGD (reference sequence). CDR3 bases read: TGCACCTGCAGTGCAGTCGGGACAGGGGATGCT. This gives the protein CTCSAVGTGDA. The CDR3 reads in full as CTCSAVGTGDAEQFF.

Concerning this clone itself: These gene names are mouse names. The CDR3 is cut off 4 residues early in the read; its end comes from the germline J gene. V is TRBV1 and J is TRBJ2-3; D is perhaps TRBD1 (5 bases). The CDR3 consists of 14 residues. Trimming removed 5 bases at V and 0 bases at J, with 9 bases between. CDR1 and CDR2 from the germline V gene are NSQYPW and LRSPGD (reference sequence). The part of the CDR3 DNA that was read is TGCACCTGCAGTCAGAGGGGAAGTGCAGAA. Translating it yields CTCSQRGSAE. The CDR3 in its entirety is CTCSQRGSAETLYF.

This clone came up a few times. Here the gene names and germline are mouse. The read halts 4 residues ahead of the CDR3 end, with the missing end drawn from the germline J gene. This chain uses TRBV13-2 with TRBJ2-2, with D perhaps matching TRBD2 (6 bases). The CDR3 totals 14 residues. Deletions cut 2 bases from V and 3 bases from J, with 8 bases between. Germline V gene sequence: CDR1 NNHNN, CDR2 SYGAGS (reference sequence). Incomplete CDR3 DNA: TGTGCCAGCGGTGAGATGGGGGACACCGGG. This sequence encodes CASGEMGDTG. In full, the CDR3 is CASGEMGDTGQLYF.

The sample holds many counts of this clone. Gene names and germline refer to mouse. Read data end 4 residues before the CDR3 end; the end is taken from the germline J gene. The same CDR3 also results from other DNA sequences found in this sample. This rearrangement joins TRBV19 to TRBJ2-1; 7 nucleotides match TRBD2. J lost 3 bases, V lost 2 bases, and 2 bases had no gene match. Germline V lookup: CDR1 FNHDT, CDR2 SITEND (reference sequence). The length of the CDR3 is 14 residues. The covered CDR3 bases are TGTGCCAGCAGTATCCGGGGGGGCTATGCT. It translates to CASSIRGGYA. The full CDR3 protein reads CASSIRGGYAEQFF. The complete variable domain, with remaining parts taken from reference TRBV19 and TRBJ2-1, reads GGIITQTPKFLIGQEGQKLTLKCQQNFNHDTMYWYRQDSGKGLRLIYYSITENDLQKGDLSEGYDASREKKSSFSLTVTSAQKNEMAVFLCASSIRGGYAEQFFGPGTRLTVL.